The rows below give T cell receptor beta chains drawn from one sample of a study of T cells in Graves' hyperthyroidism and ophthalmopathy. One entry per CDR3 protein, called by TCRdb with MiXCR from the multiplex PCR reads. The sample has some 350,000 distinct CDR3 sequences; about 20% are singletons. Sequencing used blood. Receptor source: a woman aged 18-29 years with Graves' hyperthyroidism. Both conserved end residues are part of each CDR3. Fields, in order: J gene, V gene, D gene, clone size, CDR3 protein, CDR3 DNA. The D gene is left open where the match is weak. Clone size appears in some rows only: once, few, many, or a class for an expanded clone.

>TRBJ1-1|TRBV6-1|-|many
CASSLGSLRTEAFF
TGTGCCAGCAGTCTCGGGTCCTTGAGGACTGAAGCTTTCTTT
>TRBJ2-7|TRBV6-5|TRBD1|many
CASSLGQEYYEQYF
TGTGCCAGCAGTTTGGGACAGGAATACTACGAGCAGTACTTC
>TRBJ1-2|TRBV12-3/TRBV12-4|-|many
CASSGRGPGYTF
TGTGCCAGCAGCGGTCGGGGCCCTGGCTACACCTTC
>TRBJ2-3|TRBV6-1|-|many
CASSGQVTDTQYF
TGTGCCAGCAGTGGCCAGGTTACAGATACGCAGTATTTT
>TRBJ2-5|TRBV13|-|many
CASGGARRQETQYF
TGTGCCAGCGGGGGGGCGCGGAGACAAGAGACCCAGTACTTC
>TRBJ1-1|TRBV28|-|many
CASSSSSGTLNTEAFF
TGTGCCAGCAGTTCGTCCTCCGGGACACTGAACACTGAAGCTTTCTTT
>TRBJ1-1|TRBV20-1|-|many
CSARPQGGNTEAFF
TGCAGTGCTAGACCCCAGGGAGGGAACACTGAAGCTTTCTTT
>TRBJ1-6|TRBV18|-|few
CASSPSGRVNSPLHF
TGTGCCAGCTCACCGTCGGGACGGGTAAATTCACCCCTCCACTTT
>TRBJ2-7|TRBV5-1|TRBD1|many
CASSLDPGQGYEQYF
TGCGCCAGCAGCCTGGACCCGGGACAGGGTTACGAGCAGTACTTC
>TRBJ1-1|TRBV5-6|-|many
CASSFGGFGTEAFF
TGTGCCAGCAGCTTTGGGGGATTCGGCACTGAAGCTTTCTTT
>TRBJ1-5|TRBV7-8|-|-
CASSLGEYSNQPQHF
TGTGCCAGCAGCTTAGGGGAGTATAGCAATCAGCCCCAGCATTTT
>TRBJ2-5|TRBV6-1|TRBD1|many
CASSEGWGQGAGETQYF
TGTGCCAGCAGTGAGGGTTGGGGACAGGGGGCCGGGGAGACCCAGTACTTC
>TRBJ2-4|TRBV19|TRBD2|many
CASSGTGGNIQYF
TGTGCCAGTAGTGGGACGGGAGGTAACATTCAGTACTTC
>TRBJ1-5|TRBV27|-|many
CASSLDFGQPQHF
TGTGCCAGCAGTTTAGATTTCGGTCAGCCCCAGCATTTT
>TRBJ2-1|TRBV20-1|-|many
CSARWTEQFF
TGCAGTGCTAGATGGACTGAGCAGTTCTTC
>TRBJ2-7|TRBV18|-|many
CASSPLTNEQYF
TGTGCCAGCTCACCACTAACGAACGAGCAGTACTTC
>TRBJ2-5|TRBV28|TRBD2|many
CASSFSGGEETQYF
TGTGCCAGCAGTTTTAGCGGGGGGGAAGAGACCCAGTACTTC
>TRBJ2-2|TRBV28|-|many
CASSLAPGDAGELFF
TGTGCCAGCAGTTTAGCGCCGGGGGACGCCGGGGAGCTGTTTTTT
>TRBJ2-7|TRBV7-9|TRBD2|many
CASSLATTSRDEQYF
TGTGCCAGCAGCTTAGCAACGACTAGCAGGGACGAGCAGTACTTC
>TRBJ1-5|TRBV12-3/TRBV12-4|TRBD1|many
CASSFSGGGQPQHF
TGTGCCAGCAGTTTTTCAGGGGGGGGTCAGCCCCAGCATTTT
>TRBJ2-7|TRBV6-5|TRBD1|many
CASRDRIYEQYF
TGTGCCAGCCGGGACAGGATCTACGAGCAGTACTTC
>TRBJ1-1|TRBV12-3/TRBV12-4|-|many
CASRQGSEAFF
TGTGCCAGCAGACAGGGATCTGAAGCTTTCTTT
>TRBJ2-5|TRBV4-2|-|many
CASSQEPGRGETQYF
TGTGCCAGCAGCCAAGAACCGGGGCGGGGAGAGACCCAGTACTTC
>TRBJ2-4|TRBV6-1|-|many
CASMLTRDSRAKNIQYF
TGTGCCAGCATGCTAACGCGGGACTCCCGTGCAAAAAACATTCAGTACTTC
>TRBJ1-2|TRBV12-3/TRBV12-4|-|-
CASSLGTGDTF
TGTGCCAGCAGTTTAGGGACCGGAGACACCTTC
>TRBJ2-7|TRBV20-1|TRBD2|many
CSARDHSGGPSYEQYF
TGCAGTGCTAGAGACCATAGCGGGGGCCCCTCCTACGAGCAGTACTTC
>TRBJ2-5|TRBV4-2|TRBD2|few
CASSQEAGETRYF
TGTGCCAGCAGCCAAGAGGCGGGAGAGACCCGGTACTTC
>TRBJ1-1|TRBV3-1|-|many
CASSQGLAIMNTEAFF
TGTGCCAGCAGCCAAGGGCTGGCTATCATGAACACTGAAGCTTTCTTT